The 9 T cell receptor beta chains below were found in one sample sequenced in a study of blood T cell repertoires in COVID-19. Sequencing was performed with immunoSEQ multiplex PCR; in TCRdb, only in-frame clones are kept and a portion is missing. The data hold a few hundred thousand clones, with about nine tenths observed a single time. The sequencing input was peripheral blood. Receptor source: a man aged 50-60 years with acute or convalescent COVID-19.

This clone was seen just once. This sequence joins TRBV10-2 and TRBJ2-1; 10 bases align to TRBD2. Looked up from germline, CDR1 is WSHSY and CDR2 is SAAADI. This CDR3 is built from 20 residues. The V and J ends lost 7 bases and 0 bases, in that order; junction bases with no gene match: 18. Here the CDR3 DNA reads TGCGCCAGCACTCACTCAGCCGGGCTAGCGGGGGTCTACTCCTACAATGAGCAGTTCTTC. Protein: CASTHSAGLAGVYSYNEQFF.

The chain joins TRBV6-6 to TRBJ1-5, with D possibly being TRBD1 (6 bases). The CDR3 runs 15 residues. The V and J ends lost 6 bases and 9 bases respectively, with 21 bases between them. From germline, CDR1 is MNHNY and CDR2 SVGAGI (reference sequence). DNA of the CDR3: TGTGCCAGCAGAAACCCTGGTGGCAGGGGAAGGCCCCAGCATTTT. This sequence encodes CASRNPGGRGRPQHF.

The genes are TRBV19 and TRBJ1-1; D gene uncertain. The V end lost 9 bases, the J end lost 0 bases, and 20 bases lay between the germline ends. Germline V CDR1 and CDR2: LNHDA, SQIVND (reference sequence). The CDR3 consists of 16 residues. The CDR3 region is CASGVTPSGMNTEAFF. CDR3 sequence (DNA): TGTGCCAGCGGAGTTACCCCTTCGGGGATGAACACTGAAGCTTTCTTT.

V usage is TRBV19 and J usage is TRBJ1-4; 10 bases agree with TRBD1. CDR1 LNHDA and CDR2 SQIVND come from the germline V gene (reference sequence). The CDR3 spans 16 residues. V gave up 5 bases and J gave up 6 bases; unmatched junction bases: 9. CDR3 region: CASSVRRGQGHEKLFF. The CDR3 DNA sequence: TGTGCCAGTAGTGTCCGCCGGGGACAGGGGCATGAAAAACTGTTTTTT.

This clone was counted at least ten times. The chain joins TRBV2 to TRBJ2-7; D is unclear. CDR1 is SNHLY and CDR2 is FYNNEI in the germline V gene. CDR3 length: 12 residues. Trimming pared 8 bases from V and 2 bases from J, leaving 10 bases between. The chain's CDR3 is CASLSSAYEQYF. CDR3 coding DNA: TGTGCCAGCCTTAGCTCGGCCTACGAGCAGTACTTC.

This sequence joins TRBV7-3 and TRBJ1-6; TRBD1 aligns across 8 bases. CDR3 length: 16 residues. CDR1 and CDR2 (germline): SGHTA, FQGTGA. Germline trimming cut 1 base from V and 5 bases from J; bases unmatched to any gene: 4. CDR3 in DNA: TGTGCCAGCAGCTTAATGCCAGGGGGCGATAATTCACCCCTCCACTTT. Amino acids: CASSLMPGGDNSPLHF.

The V and J genes are TRBV15 and TRBJ2-3, with a weak D call TRBD2 (6 bases). Trimming removed 4 bases at V and 2 bases at J, with 13 bases between. In germline, CDR1 is LNHNV, CDR2 YYDKDF (reference sequence). The CDR3 has 15 residues. CDR3 loop: CATSKRTTLTDTQYF. CDR3 sequence (DNA): TGTGCCACCAGCAAACGGACTACGCTCACAGATACGCAGTATTTT.

This rearrangement joins TRBV19 to TRBJ1-1; D perhaps matches TRBD1 (5 bases). Germline V gives CDR1 LNHDA, CDR2 SQIVND (reference sequence). The CDR3 has 14 amino acids. V was pared by 4 bases and J by 0 bases, with 9 bases between. The CDR3 coding sequence is TGTGCCAGTAGTAGGACATTTATGAACACTGAAGCTTTCTTT. Its protein is CASSRTFMNTEAFF.

The rearrangement joins TRBV15 to TRBJ1-3; 9 bases agree with TRBD1. V gave up 1 base and J gave up 4 bases; unmatched junction bases: 2. In germline, CDR1 is LNHNV, CDR2 YYDKDF (reference sequence). CDR3 length equals 15 residues. DNA of the CDR3: TGTGCCACCAGCAGAGTTGGACAGGGGGGAAACACCATATATTTT. Translating it yields CATSRVGQGGNTIYF.